This T cell receptor (beta chain) was observed in a study of blood T cell repertoires in COVID-19. This clone was observed a few times. Clones were read by immunoSEQ multiplex PCR, and TCRdb kept only the in-frame ones, dropping some. The sample shows about 17,000 clones, roughly 87% of them seen only once. From germline, CDR1 is MGHDK and CDR2 SYGVNS. Trimming shortened V by 4 bases and J by 5 bases, and 6 bases separated the two germline ends. The CDR3 length is 12 residues. J is TRBJ1-5 and V is TRBV25-1, with D uncertain. This TCR was sampled from a man aged 45-65 years with active COVID-19. The source material was peripheral blood. The CDR3 protein is CASSATDQPQHF. CDR3 DNA sequence: TGTGCCAGCAGTGCTACGGATCAGCCCCAGCATTTT. Full variable domain (outside the CDR3, taken from reference TRBV25-1 and TRBJ1-5): EADIYQTPRYLVIGTGKKITLECSQTMGHDKMYWYQQDPGMELHLIHYSYGVNSTEKGDLSSESTVSRIRTEHFPLTLESARPSHTSQYLCASSATDQPQHFGDGTRLSIL.